Presented here are 30 T cell receptor beta chains from one specimen sequenced in a study of glioma-infiltrating T cells after dendritic cell vaccination. Time point given: after dendritic cell vaccination, including at tumor progression/relapse. Clones were sequenced by immunoSEQ multiplex PCR, and TCRdb holds only the in-frame ones, with some missing. The profile shows tens of thousands of clones, about 79% of them singletons. This material consisted of blood, taken after dendritic cell vaccination. The receptors derive from a human donor with glioblastoma.

This clone was observed a few times. The J gene is TRBJ1-1, the V gene TRBV6-5; possible D gene TRBD1, 5 bases. The V and J ends lost 4 bases and 9 bases respectively, with 9 bases between them. In germline, CDR1 is MNHEY, CDR2 SVGAGI. The CDR3 contains 11 residues. The CDR3: CASSFRDKAFF. The DNA for the CDR3 is TGTGCCAGCAGTTTCAGGGATAAAGCTTTCTTT.

The chain joins TRBV27 to TRBJ2-7; 11 bases fit TRBD1. From germline, CDR1 is MNHEY and CDR2 SMNVEV (reference sequence). The CDR3 is 17 amino acids. The junction had 10 bases not matched to a gene; V was cut back by 2 bases and J by 4 bases. In DNA, the CDR3 is TGTGCCAGCAGTTTAGGGGCTTTCGGGACAGGGGGGTACGAGCAGTACTTC. Its translation: CASSLGAFGTGGYEQYF.

V and J are TRBV5-1 and TRBJ1-2; D possibly corresponds to TRBD1 (5 bases). CDR1 is SGHRS and CDR2 is YFSETQ in the germline V gene. This CDR3 is 15 amino acids long. The V gene lost 0 bases and the J gene lost 2 bases, with 11 bases spanning the gap. The chain's CDR3 is CASSLVTAPNYGYTF. In DNA form, the CDR3 reads TGCGCCAGCAGCTTGGTGACAGCCCCAAACTATGGCTACACCTTC. The full variable domain, with the rest looked up from reference TRBV5-1 and TRBJ1-2, is KAGVTQTPRYLIKTRGQQVTLSCSPISGHRSVSWYQQTPGQGLQFLFEYFSETQRNKGNFPGRFSGRQFSNSRSEMNVSTLELGDSALYLCASSLVTAPNYGYTFGSGTRLTVV.

V usage is TRBV5-4 and J usage is TRBJ2-5, with D perhaps matching TRBD2 (6 bases). In germline, CDR1 is SGHNT, CDR2 YYREEE (reference sequence). The CDR3 covers 11 residues. Trimming removed 9 bases at V and 4 bases at J, with 10 bases between. In DNA form, the CDR3 reads TGTGCCACCCTGGGGGGAGAGACCCAGTACTTC. Translation: CATLGGETQYF.

V gene TRBV9 combines with J gene TRBJ1-1; D unclear. The CDR3 is made up of 13 amino acids. V lost 3 bases and J lost 0, with 6 bases in between. CDR1 SGDLS and CDR2 YYNGEE come from the germline V gene. CDR3 protein: CASSELVNTEAFF. CDR3 in DNA: TGTGCCAGCAGCGAACTGGTGAACACTGAAGCTTTCTTT.

V usage is TRBV15 and J usage is TRBJ1-3, with 7 bases matching TRBD1. The CDR3 runs 16 residues. Losses at the gene ends were 3 bases for V and 0 bases for J; bases not matched to a gene: 5. CDR1 is LNHNV, CDR2 YYDKDF, per germline (reference sequence). The CDR3 loop is CATSRDRSSSGNTIYF. The CDR3 region has the DNA TGTGCCACCAGCAGGGACAGGTCGAGCTCTGGAAACACCATATATTTT. The full variable domain, in which reference TRBV15 and TRBJ1-3 provide the parts outside the CDR3, is DAMVIQNPRYQVTQFGKPVTLSCSQTLNHNVMYWYQQKSSQAPKLLFHYYDKDFNNEADTPDNFQSRRPNTSFCFLDIRSPGLGDTAMYLCATSRDRSSSGNTIYFGEGSWLTVV.

Of note for this clone: The same CDR3 also results from other DNA sequences found in this sample. This chain joins TRBV30 and TRBJ1-6; TRBD1 agrees at 8 bases. The CDR3 runs to 14 residues. Losses at the gene ends were 1 base for V and 5 bases for J; bases not matched to a gene: 1. CDR1 GTSNPN and CDR2 SVGIG come from the germline V gene (reference sequence). This CDR3 is CAWSGGQDNSPLHF. The DNA for the CDR3 is TGTGCCTGGAGTGGGGGACAGGATAATTCACCCCTCCACTTT.

The chain recombines TRBV7-2 with TRBJ2-3; 9 nucleotides agree with TRBD2. CDR1 is SGHTA and CDR2 is FQGNSA in the germline V gene. CDR3 length equals 16 residues. The junction had 14 bases not matched to a gene; V was cut back by 9 bases and J by 4 bases. CDR3 sequence (DNA): TGTGCCAGTCCAGCGGGTAGCGGGGGTCCGGCAGATACGCAGTATTTT. It is translated as CASPAGSGGPADTQYF.

This sequence joins TRBV4-1 and TRBJ2-1; TRBD2 matches at 7 bases. CDR1 is MGHRA and CDR2 is YSYEKL in the germline V gene. The CDR3 totals 15 residues. Trimming took 3 bases from V and 4 from J; bases not matched to a gene: 6. The CDR3 bases are TGCGCCAGCAGCCAGTGGCTAGCGGCATACAATGAGCAGTTCTTC. Residues: CASSQWLAAYNEQFF.

This chain connects TRBV4-2 to TRBJ2-1; TRBD1 matches at 8 bases. The CDR3 extends over 15 amino acids. Unmatched junction bases numbered 5, after V lost 0 bases and J lost 7 bases. Germline CDR1 LGHNA, CDR2 YNFKEQ. The CDR3 nucleotides are TGTGCCAGCAGCCAAGAGTCCGGACAGGGAAATGAGCAGTTCTTC. Amino acid sequence: CASSQESGQGNEQFF.

The CDR3 protein is CASSLGSTGELFF. Here the CDR3 DNA reads TGCGCCAGCAGCTTGGGGAGCACCGGGGAGCTGTTTTTT. The J gene is TRBJ2-2, the V gene TRBV5-1; unclear D gene. CDR1 SGHRS and CDR2 YFSETQ come from the germline V gene. Trimming shortened V by 0 bases and J by 4 bases, and 4 bases separated the two germline ends. The CDR3 consists of 13 residues.

V usage is TRBV5-4 and J usage is TRBJ1-5; a possible D gene is TRBD1 (6 bases). V was pared by 4 bases and J by 5 bases, with 16 bases between. The CDR3 is made up of 15 amino acids. In germline, CDR1 is SGHNT, CDR2 YYREEE (reference sequence). The CDR3 DNA follows: TGTGCCAGCAGCCTAGGGGGGGCTTCTGATCAGCCCCAGCATTTT. This encodes CASSLGGASDQPQHF.

The chain recombines TRBV5-1 with TRBJ1-1; unclear D gene. From germline, CDR1 is SGHRS and CDR2 YFSETQ. This CDR3 is built from 13 residues. V was trimmed by 7 bases and J by 2 bases, leaving 12 bases between them. CDR3 coding DNA: TGCGCCAGCGGTCTAGGTGATAACACTGAAGCTTTCTTT. This encodes CASGLGDNTEAFF.

V and J are TRBV19 and TRBJ2-3; D uncertain. The CDR3 totals 14 residues. V was pared by 2 bases and J by 2 bases, with 8 bases between. Germline CDR1 LNHDA, CDR2 SQIVND (reference sequence). CDR3: CASSISTNTDTQYF. The CDR3 DNA follows: TGTGCCAGTAGTATATCAACTAACACAGATACGCAGTATTTT.

This chain uses TRBV7-9 with TRBJ2-2, with 8 bases lining up with TRBD1. The CDR3 totals 17 residues. Trimming at V came to 1 base and at J to 3 bases, leaving 7 bases not matched to a gene. The V gene's germline CDR1 is SEHNR and CDR2 FQNEAQ (reference sequence). The CDR3 nucleotides are TGTGCCAGCAGCTTAGGGACAGGGACGGCGTACACCGGGGAGCTGTTTTTT. Amino acids: CASSLGTGTAYTGELFF.

This chain uses TRBV9 with TRBJ2-6; TRBD1 might be the D (6 bases). CDR3 size: 15 residues. Germline V CDR1 and CDR2: SGDLS, YYNGEE. Trimming took off 3 bases at V and 2 bases at J, with 9 bases between the two ends. In DNA form, the CDR3 reads TGTGCCAGCAGCGCGCGGACAGCTGGGGCCAACGTCCTGACTTTC. It is translated as CASSARTAGANVLTF.

The chain couples TRBV13 to TRBJ1-3, with 11 bases aligning to TRBD1. This CDR3 spans 19 amino acids. V lost 5 bases, J lost 3 bases, and 15 bases stayed unmatched. From germline, CDR1 is PRHDT and CDR2 FYEKMQ (reference sequence). The CDR3 reads CASSRLGQGAFNFGNTIYF. The CDR3 region has the DNA TGTGCCAGCAGCCGCCTCGGACAGGGGGCGTTTAACTTTGGAAACACCATATATTTT.

J is TRBJ1-1 and V is TRBV4-3; no firm D call. Trimming took off 4 bases at V and 3 bases at J, with 15 bases between the two ends. The CDR3 contains 15 residues. Looked up from germline, CDR1 is LGHNA and CDR2 is YSLEER. The CDR3: CASSPGRVVDTEAFF. The CDR3 region has the DNA TGCGCCAGCAGCCCGGGAAGGGTAGTCGACACTGAAGCTTTCTTT.

J is TRBJ1-5 and V is TRBV10-3; D may be TRBD1 (5 bases). There are 15 residues in the CDR3. CDR1 ENHRY and CDR2 SYGVKD come from the germline V gene. The V end was cut by 6 bases, the J end by 7 bases, with 19 bases between. The CDR3: CAISELQDLQQPQHF. DNA for the CDR3: TGTGCCATCAGCGAATTACAGGACCTCCAGCAGCCCCAGCATTTT.

CDR3 bases: TGTGCCAGCAGCGTAAACGGGGGGGCAATCTACGAGCAGTACTTC. Its protein is CASSVNGGAIYEQYF. The V and J genes are TRBV9 and TRBJ2-7, with 8 nucleotides matching TRBD2. CDR1 is SGDLS, CDR2 YYNGEE, per germline. V lost 1 base and J lost 3; bases outside the gene matches: 6. This CDR3 comprises 15 residues.

The chain combines TRBV7-2 with TRBJ1-1; the D gene is possibly TRBD1 (5 bases). CDR1 is SGHTA, CDR2 FQGNSA, per germline. The CDR3 totals 14 residues. V was clipped by 5 bases and J by 5 bases, with 15 bases between them. CDR3 in amino acids: CASSPLLGGTEAFF. The CDR3 DNA reads TGTGCCAGCAGCCCCCTATTGGGGGGGACTGAAGCTTTCTTT.

As DNA, the CDR3 is TGCGCCAGCAGCCAAGATCCCGGGACAGGGGGTACTGAAGCTTTCTTT. Translating it yields CASSQDPGTGGTEAFF. The chain employs TRBV4-1 and TRBJ1-1, with 11 bases lining up with TRBD1. Germline CDR1 MGHRA, CDR2 YSYEKL. The CDR3 consists of 16 residues. V gave up 0 bases and J gave up 5 bases; unmatched junction bases: 5.

This chain's CDR3 is CASSPDRGTEAFF. The CDR3 nucleotides are TGTGCCAGCAGTCCGGACAGGGGGACTGAAGCTTTCTTT. This chain connects TRBV27 to TRBJ1-1; 10 bases are a match to TRBD1. J lost 5 bases, V lost 5 bases, and 2 bases had no gene match. The germline CDR1 and CDR2 sequences are MNHEY and SMNVEV (reference sequence). CDR3 length equals 13 residues.

The V and J genes are TRBV18 and TRBJ1-1; D is perhaps TRBD1 (6 bases). This CDR3 spans 15 amino acids. The ends were cut back, 2 bases at V and 3 bases at J, with 13 bases in the middle. CDR1 is KGHSH and CDR2 is LQKENI in the germline V gene. In nucleotides, the CDR3 is TGTGCCAGCTCACCATACAGGGCTTCGGACACTGAAGCTTTCTTT. Translating gives CASSPYRASDTEAFF.

V gene TRBV11-3 combines with J gene TRBJ1-3; D is uncertain. Germline-derived CDR1 and CDR2 are SGHNT and YENEEA. The CDR3 is 12 residues long. Between the trimmed V and J ends, which lost 7 bases and 0 bases, there was a span of 4 bases. Written as DNA, the CDR3 is TGTGCCAGCACCATCTCTGGAAACACCATATATTTT. It translates to CASTISGNTIYF.

The V and J genes are TRBV6-1 and TRBJ2-2; 7 bases are a match to TRBD2. CDR3 length: 15 amino acids. Germline CDR1 is MNHNS and CDR2 is SASEGT. The V gene end was trimmed by 7 bases and the J gene end by 4 bases; junction bases not matched to a gene: 9. CDR3 residues: CASNGAGEVTGELFF. The CDR3 DNA reads TGTGCCAGCAATGGGGCGGGGGAGGTCACCGGGGAGCTGTTTTTT.

The chain recombines TRBV5-4 with TRBJ2-1; 8 positions match TRBD1. The length of the CDR3 is 15 residues. V lost 4 bases to trimming and J lost 0 bases; unmatched junction nucleotides: 3. CDR1 and CDR2 from the germline V gene are SGHNT and YYREEE (reference sequence). In nucleotides, the CDR3 is TGTGCCAGCAGCCGGACAGGGAGCTCCTACAATGAGCAGTTCTTC. Translated, it gives CASSRTGSSYNEQFF.

The V call is TRBV9, the J call TRBJ1-6, with D maybe TRBD1 (5 bases). The length of the CDR3 is 15 residues. In germline, CDR1 is SGDLS, CDR2 YYNGEE. V shed 0 bases and J shed 7 bases, with 11 bases lying between them. CDR3 in amino acids: CASSVGGAGNSPLHF. The DNA for the CDR3 is TGTGCCAGCAGCGTAGGAGGGGCGGGAAATTCACCCCTCCACTTT.

Turning to this clone: One end of the junction is discordant with germline, which a read error may explain. This chain links TRBV5-1 with TRBJ2-7, with D tentatively TRBD2 (6 bases). The CDR3 loop spans 11 amino acids. CDR1 is SGHRS and CDR2 is YFSETQ in the germline V gene. CDR3 DNA: TGCGCCAGCAGCTTGCTCGGGGGTTGGAACTTC. Translating it yields CASSLLGGWNF.

This chain connects TRBV2 to TRBJ1-2, with D tentatively TRBD1 (6 bases). Germline V gene data show CDR1 as SNHLY and CDR2 as FYNNEI. The CDR3 is 11 residues long. V lost 9 bases and J 3 bases, leaving 8 bases between the germline ends. For the CDR3, the DNA is TGTGCCAGTAACAGGGACTATGGCTACACCTTC. It specifies CASNRDYGYTF.